A single sample gave rise to the 21 T cell receptor beta chains below, sequenced in a study of cytomegalovirus exposure and HLA in healthy donors. This PCR relied on a set of 60 Vbeta primers and 13 Jbeta primers. The data were produced by immunoSEQ multiplex PCR, yet TCRdb's version contains in-frame clones alone and is incomplete. The sample holds fewer than 200,000 clones, under 80% seen once. The sequenced sample was PBMCs. All receptors derive from a man aged 35-49 years in good health and CMV-seronegative.

The chain links TRBV5-6 to TRBJ1-4; perhaps TRBD1 as D (5 bases). Looked up from germline, CDR1 is SGHDT and CDR2 is YYEEEE. The CDR3 is 14 amino acids. V was cut by 1 base and J by 13 bases, with 17 bases left in between. The CDR3 sequence is CASSLSAGKWGLFF. CDR3 in DNA: TGTGCCAGCAGCTTGAGTGCAGGGAAATGGGGACTGTTTTTT.

This chain connects TRBV6-1 to TRBJ1-5, with D perhaps TRBD1 (6 bases). Trimming left V 7 bases short and J 0 bases short, with 10 bases between. The germline CDR1 and CDR2 sequences are MNHNS and SASEGT. CDR3 length: 14 amino acids. The DNA of the CDR3 is TGTGCCAGCAAAGCGGGGGCTAGCAATCAGCCCCAGCATTTT. Its translation is CASKAGASNQPQHF.

This clone was seen once. The chain has TRBV2 and TRBJ2-1, with 16 bases that match TRBD2. With V trimmed by 8 bases and J by 0 bases, 10 bases remained unmatched. The CDR3 is 19 amino acids. CDR1 is SNHLY, CDR2 FYNNEI, per germline. The CDR3 protein is CASPTGTSGGVSSYNEQFF. The CDR3 DNA is TGTGCCAGCCCCACCGGGACTAGCGGGGGGGTAAGCTCCTACAATGAGCAGTTCTTC.

The CDR3 nucleotides read TGTGCCAGCAGTGACTCGATGAGGGTACGTGAAAAACTGTTTTTT. This codes for CASSDSMRVREKLFF. V usage is TRBV6-4 and J usage is TRBJ1-4; D is unresolved. Germline-derived CDR1 and CDR2 are MRHNA and SNTAGT. The V end lost 0 bases, the J end lost 7 bases, and 12 bases lay between the germline ends. This CDR3 region has 15 residues.

V gene TRBV6-5 combines with J gene TRBJ2-5; 11 bases are a match to TRBD1. The ends lost 4 bases at V and 5 bases at J; junction bases unmatched: 6. Per germline, CDR1 MNHEY and CDR2 SVGAGI. The CDR3 loop spans 15 amino acids. Here the CDR3 DNA reads TGTGCCAGCAGTTCACCCGGGACAGGGGGTGAGACCCAGTACTTC. Its translation: CASSSPGTGGETQYF.

The CDR3 nucleotides read TGTGCCAGCAGCTGGGAGGACAGGCGGTACGAGCAGTACTTC. Amino acid sequence: CASSWEDRRYEQYF. The rearrangement uses TRBV7-2 and TRBJ2-7, with a possible D match to TRBD1 (7 bases). Germline loops: CDR1 SGHTA, CDR2 FQGNSA. This CDR3 region has 14 residues. V lost 4 bases and J 4 bases, leaving 14 bases between the germline ends. Looking up the rest from reference TRBV7-2 and TRBJ2-7 gives the full variable domain: GAGVSQSPSNKVTEKGKDVELRCDPISGHTALYWYRQSLGQGLEFLIYFQGNSAPDKSGLPSDRFSAERTGGSVSTLTIQRTQQEDSAVYLCASSWEDRRYEQYFGPGTRLTVT.

CDR3 protein: CASTPDRSSYEQYF. DNA of the CDR3: TGTGCCAGCACCCCCGACAGGAGCTCCTACGAGCAGTACTTC. The chain links TRBV7-2 to TRBJ2-7; D perhaps matches TRBD1 (6 bases). Germline CDR1 is SGHTA and CDR2 is FQGNSA. The CDR3 has 14 amino acids. V shed 7 bases and J shed 0 bases, with 13 bases lying between them.

This rearrangement joins TRBV6-5 to TRBJ1-4; 8 bases are a match to TRBD1. CDR1 is MNHEY and CDR2 is SVGAGI in the germline V gene. This CDR3 spans 13 amino acids. V trimming: 5 bases; J trimming: 13 bases; junction bases outside the gene matches: 9. The CDR3 DNA follows: TGTGCCAGCAGTCCTCGGACAGGGAAGGGACTGTTTTTT. Translated: CASSPRTGKGLFF.

This clone has only one observation. This chain uses TRBV5-1 with TRBJ1-3, with TRBD1 identical over 10 bases. Trimming took 5 bases from V and 4 from J; bases not matched to a gene: 3. Germline CDR1 and CDR2: SGHRS and YFSETQ. CDR3 length equals 14 residues. In nucleotides, the CDR3 is TGCGCCAGCAGTCCGGGACAGGGGGGAAACACCATATATTTT. Encoded protein: CASSPGQGGNTIYF.

CDR3 nucleotide sequence: TGTGCCAGCAGCTTGAGGGGACAGGCTAATTCACCCCTCCACTTT. Its protein is CASSLRGQANSPLHF. V is TRBV7-2 and J is TRBJ1-6; 8 bases map to TRBD1. The V gene's germline CDR1 is SGHTA and CDR2 FQGNSA. The ends lost 3 bases at V and 6 bases at J; junction bases unmatched: 4. CDR3 size: 15 residues.

The chain couples TRBV6-6 to TRBJ1-5; D not resolved. The CDR3 is 15 residues long. CDR1 and CDR2 (germline): MNHNY, SVGAGI (reference sequence). The V gene lost 7 bases and the J gene lost 1 base, with 14 bases spanning the gap. The CDR3 DNA is TGTGCCAGCAACTCCCGGCCACAGAGCAATCAGCCCCAGCATTTT. Translating gives CASNSRPQSNQPQHF.

Here the CDR3 DNA reads TGTGCCAGCAGTGGGACTAGTGGGACCCAGTACTTC. It codes for CASSGTSGTQYF. The chain couples TRBV2 to TRBJ2-5; 7 bases agree with TRBD2. The CDR3 is 12 amino acids. V trimming: 4 bases; J trimming: 7 bases; junction bases outside the gene matches: 3. Germline CDR1 is SNHLY and CDR2 is FYNNEI.

The chain links TRBV6-5 to TRBJ2-3, with a possible D match to TRBD2 (6 bases). Germline lookup yields CDR1 MNHEY and CDR2 SVGAGI. The length of the CDR3 is 13 residues. Trimming stripped 6 bases from V and 6 bases from J, with 13 bases between. CDR3 residues: CASSGGTMDTQYF. The CDR3 coding sequence is TGTGCCAGCAGCGGGGGTACGATGGATACGCAGTATTTT.

The V and J genes are TRBV10-3 and TRBJ2-3; TRBD2 is a possible D gene (7 bases). CDR1 is ENHRY and CDR2 is SYGVKD in the germline V gene. The CDR3 runs to 16 residues. The V and J ends lost 0 bases and 2 bases respectively, with 12 bases between them. CDR3: CAISESAGAHTDTQYF. CDR3 DNA sequence: TGTGCCATCAGTGAGTCGGCGGGGGCACACACAGATACGCAGTATTTT.

This clone has a single count. CDR3 DNA sequence: TGTGCCAGCAGTTACTCGGGCCAGAACACCGGGGAGCTGTTTTTT. Amino acid sequence: CASSYSGQNTGELFF. The chain recombines TRBV6-6 with TRBJ2-2; D gene ambiguous. Germline lookup yields CDR1 MNHNY and CDR2 SVGAGI (reference sequence). There are 15 residues in the CDR3. Deletions cut 0 bases from V and 1 base from J, with 6 bases between.

This clone was seen more than once but under ten times. CDR3 loop: CASSRGGLVVAGTEAFF. In DNA form, the CDR3 reads TGCGCCAGCAGCCGGGGGGGGTTAGTAGTGGCAGGCACTGAAGCTTTCTTT. The chain links TRBV4-1 to TRBJ1-1, with a possible D match to TRBD1 (5 bases). Trimming took off 4 bases at V and 4 bases at J, with 22 bases between the two ends. Germline V gene lookup returns CDR1 MGHRA and CDR2 YSYEKL. The length of the CDR3 is 17 residues.

This clone was seen a handful of times. This chain joins TRBV6-6 and TRBJ2-7; TRBD1 aligns across 7 bases. CDR3 size: 14 residues. Losses at the gene ends were 7 bases for V and 2 bases for J; bases not matched to a gene: 8. The germline CDR1 and CDR2 sequences are MNHNY and SVGAGI (reference sequence). CDR3 loop: CASKTPDRAYEQYF. DNA for the CDR3: TGTGCCAGCAAGACCCCTGACAGGGCCTACGAGCAGTACTTC.

The gene calls are TRBV29-1 and TRBJ2-7; D perhaps matches TRBD2 (5 bases). Germline lookup yields CDR1 SQVTM and CDR2 ANQGSEA. V was cut by 5 bases and J by 7 bases, with 18 bases left in between. This CDR3 is built from 13 residues. The CDR3 sequence is CSVTTPLPGEQYF. The CDR3 nucleotides are TGCAGCGTTACCACCCCCCTCCCGGGAGAGCAGTACTTC.

V and J are TRBV18 and TRBJ2-7, with 7 bases fitting TRBD1. The V and J ends lost 3 bases and 2 bases, in that order; junction bases with no gene match: 4. The CDR3 spans 14 residues. Germline V gives CDR1 KGHSH, CDR2 LQKENI. CDR3 sequence (DNA): TGTGCCAGCTCACCTACCGGGACAGCCTACGAGCAGTACTTC. Encoded protein: CASSPTGTAYEQYF.

This chain links TRBV28 with TRBJ1-1; TRBD1 is a possible D gene (5 bases). Per germline, CDR1 MDHEN and CDR2 SYDVKM. This CDR3 is 14 amino acids long. Trimming pared 8 bases from V and 4 bases from J, leaving 17 bases between. CDR3 in DNA: TGTGCCAGCCAGATTAGGGGAGGAGGCACTGAAGCTTTCTTT. Its protein product is CASQIRGGGTEAFF.

The gene calls are TRBV7-6 and TRBJ2-3, with 7 bases lining up with TRBD2. This CDR3 spans 16 amino acids. J lost 0 bases, V lost 5 bases, and 8 bases had no gene match. Germline loops: CDR1 SGHVS, CDR2 FNYEAQ. The CDR3 region is CASSPMTSRSTDTQYF. CDR3 DNA: TGTGCCAGCAGCCCCATGACTAGCCGGAGCACAGATACGCAGTATTTT.